These 30 T cell receptor beta chains came from one sample sequenced in a study of blood T cell repertoires in COVID-19. TCRdb keeps only in-frame clones here, not all; method: immunoSEQ multiplex PCR. The table shows approximately 150,000 clones, with around 85% occurring only once. Sequencing input: PBMCs or T cells enriched from blood (not recorded which). All receptors derive from a woman in her thirties or forties with acute COVID-19.

Only one count was recorded for this clone. The V gene is TRBV10-2, the J gene TRBJ2-5; 7 bases align to TRBD2. The V gene's germline CDR1 is WSHSY and CDR2 SAAADI. The CDR3 extends over 13 amino acids. Trimming at V came to 3 bases and at J to 7 bases, leaving 5 bases not matched to a gene. CDR3 nucleotides: TGCGCCAGCAGTGAAAGCGGGGCGTTGACCCAGTACTTC. The encoded protein is CASSESGALTQYF.

The chain is built from TRBV5-4 and TRBJ2-3; 10 bases line up with TRBD2. J was trimmed by 3 bases and V by 0 bases; bases with no gene match: 4. This CDR3 contains 16 residues. Germline V gives CDR1 SGHNT, CDR2 YYREEE (reference sequence). CDR3: CASSLVSGRVTDTQYF. The DNA of the CDR3 is TGTGCCAGCAGCTTGGTGAGCGGGAGGGTTACAGATACGCAGTATTTT.

The chain is built from TRBV6-6 and TRBJ2-1; 11 positions agree with TRBD2. From germline, CDR1 is MNHNY and CDR2 SVGAGI (reference sequence). The ends lost 2 bases at V and 11 bases at J; junction bases unmatched: 2. CDR3 length: 13 residues. The DNA of the CDR3 is TGTGCCAGCAGTTACACTAGCGGGAGACAGCAGTTCTTC. Amino acid sequence: CASSYTSGRQQFF.

The chain joins TRBV5-1 to TRBJ2-7, with 9 bases aligning to TRBD1. V gave up 2 bases and J gave up 5 bases; unmatched junction bases: 11. The CDR3 runs 16 residues. Germline loops: CDR1 SGHRS, CDR2 YFSETQ. CDR3 nucleotides: TGCGCCAGCAGCTTCCCCCGAGGGACAGGGATCGACGAGCAGTACTTC. Translation: CASSFPRGTGIDEQYF. The variable domain in full, with the rest retrieved from reference TRBV5-1 and TRBJ2-7, is KAGVTQTPRYLIKTRGQQVTLSCSPISGHRSVSWYQQTPGQGLQFLFEYFSETQRNKGNFPGRFSGRQFSNSRSEMNVSTLELGDSALYLCASSFPRGTGIDEQYFGPGTRLTVT.

Regarding this clone: This sample includes further DNA sequences coding for the same CDR3. V gene TRBV27 combines with J gene TRBJ1-5; 8 bases are shared with TRBD1. With 2 bases clipped from V and 9 bases from J, the junction kept 6 bases outside the gene matches. The CDR3 runs to 14 residues. The germline CDR1 and CDR2 sequences are MNHEY and SMNVEV (reference sequence). The CDR3 loop is CASSLQGAGWPQHF. CDR3 DNA sequence: TGTGCCAGCAGTTTACAGGGGGCGGGGTGGCCCCAGCATTTT.

The V gene is TRBV3-1 (or the pseudogene TRBV3-2), the J gene TRBJ1-2, with TRBD1 identical over 10 bases. The germline CDR1 and CDR2 sequences are LGHDT and YNNKEL (reference sequence). The CDR3 is 15 residues long. V gave up 4 bases and J gave up 2 bases; unmatched junction bases: 4. DNA for the CDR3: TGTGCCAGCAGCCCGCGACAGGGGGCGAACTATGGCTACACCTTC. Protein: CASSPRQGANYGYTF.

This chain joins TRBV2 and TRBJ2-7; weak D call: TRBD2 (5 bases). This CDR3 region has 13 residues. The V gene's germline CDR1 is SNHLY and CDR2 FYNNEI. Trimming shortened V by 5 bases and J by 2 bases, and 10 bases separated the two germline ends. The CDR3 here is CASSPRTAYEQYV. The CDR3 coding sequence is TGTGCCAGCAGTCCCCGGACTGCCTACGAGCAGTACGTC.

In its sample, this clone was seen once. This rearrangement joins TRBV3-1 (or the pseudogene TRBV3-2) to TRBJ1-1; a possible D gene is TRBD1 (5 bases). This CDR3 is 14 amino acids long. CDR1 is LGHDT and CDR2 is YNNKEL in the germline V gene (reference sequence). Trimming cost V 0 bases and J 8 bases, with 13 bases left between them. The CDR3 region has the DNA TGTGCCAGCAGCCAAGATTCCCGGGGGTCCGAAGCTTTCTTT. Its translation is CASSQDSRGSEAFF.

For the CDR3, the DNA is TGTGCCAGCAATTGGGGGGTGCGCACAGATACGCAGTATTTT. Translation: CASNWGVRTDTQYF. The genes are TRBV9 and TRBJ2-3, with D tentatively TRBD2 (6 bases). V was trimmed by 6 bases and J by 1 base, leaving 12 bases between them. The CDR3 spans 14 residues. Germline CDR1 and CDR2: SGDLS and YYNGEE.

This clone occurred once. The V gene is TRBV25-1, the J gene TRBJ2-6; D call uncertain. Trimming removed 0 bases from V and 3 bases from J, with 9 bases in between. The CDR3 is made up of 16 amino acids. The germline V gene has CDR1 MGHDK and CDR2 SYGVNS. The chain's CDR3 is CASSEYGPFGANVLTF. CDR3 nucleotide sequence: TGTGCCAGCAGTGAATATGGGCCCTTTGGGGCCAACGTCCTGACTTTC.

The V call is TRBV30, the J call TRBJ1-3; tentative D call: TRBD1 (6 bases). Deletions cut 6 bases from V and 1 base from J, with 10 bases between. This CDR3 contains 13 residues. The germline V gene has CDR1 GTSNPN and CDR2 SVGIG (reference sequence). The CDR3 nucleotides are TGTGCCTGCGGGACACAGTCTGGAAACACCATATATTTT. It yields the protein CACGTQSGNTIYF.

The chain carries TRBV5-1 and TRBJ2-6; tentatively, D is TRBD2 (5 bases). Trimming removed 4 bases from V and 2 bases from J, with 10 bases in between. This CDR3 spans 15 amino acids. Germline CDR1 reads SGHRS; CDR2 reads YFSETQ. The CDR3 here is CASSPGSAGANVLTF. In DNA, the CDR3 is TGCGCCAGCAGCCCGGGGAGTGCTGGGGCCAACGTCCTGACTTTC.

The V gene is TRBV19, the J gene TRBJ2-4, with 7 bases lining up with TRBD1. Looked up from germline, CDR1 is LNHDA and CDR2 is SQIVND (reference sequence). The CDR3 loop spans 14 amino acids. Trimming at V came to 5 bases and at J to 9 bases, leaving 10 bases not matched to a gene. The chain's CDR3 is CASSGRDSGVIQYF. In DNA form, the CDR3 reads TGTGCCAGTAGTGGCCGGGACAGTGGTGTCATTCAGTACTTC.

The CDR3 bases are TGTGCCAGCAGCCTACCACGGGCAGATACGCAGTATTTT. Translation gives CASSLPRADTQYF. The V gene is TRBV5-4, the J gene TRBJ2-3; no clear D gene. Trimming shortened V by 4 bases and J by 4 bases, and 10 bases separated the two germline ends. Germline V gene lookup returns CDR1 SGHNT and CDR2 YYREEE (reference sequence). The CDR3 is 13 amino acids.

The V gene is TRBV6-5, the J gene TRBJ1-2; TRBD1 aligns across 7 bases. The junction had 6 bases not matched to a gene; V was cut back by 5 bases and J by 0 bases. CDR3 length: 15 amino acids. Germline lookup yields CDR1 MNHEY and CDR2 SVGAGI. CDR3 region: CASSQDRFPNYGYTF. CDR3 nucleotides: TGTGCCAGCAGTCAGGACAGGTTTCCTAACTATGGCTACACCTTC.

This chain links TRBV10-3 with TRBJ1-1; TRBD1 is a possible D gene (6 bases). In germline, CDR1 is ENHRY, CDR2 SYGVKD. This CDR3 has 12 amino acids. The V gene lost 11 bases and the J gene lost 3 bases, with 13 bases spanning the gap. CDR3: CAPWTEDTEAFF. CDR3 in DNA: TGTGCCCCCTGGACAGAGGACACTGAAGCTTTCTTT.

The chain couples TRBV2 to TRBJ2-5, with 7 bases lining up with TRBD1. Germline CDR1 SNHLY, CDR2 FYNNEI. The CDR3 has 15 residues. V shed 8 bases, J shed 2 bases, and the junction held 11 bases outside the gene matches. As DNA, the CDR3 is TGTGCCAGCCCCAACGACAGGGCGCGACAAGAGACCCAGTACTTC. It translates to CASPNDRARQETQYF.

This clone was seen only once. The chain has TRBV6-5 and TRBJ1-2; TRBD1 aligns across 8 bases. The V gene's germline CDR1 is MNHEY and CDR2 SVGAGI. The CDR3 length is 15 residues. J lost 4 bases, V lost 4 bases, and 8 bases had no gene match. The CDR3 DNA is TGTGCCAGCAGTTCCGACAGGGGCCGCGTCTATGGCTACACCTTC. It codes for CASSSDRGRVYGYTF.

The rearrangement joins TRBV7-3 to TRBJ1-5, with 11 bases that match TRBD1. The CDR3 contains 15 residues. V was clipped by 6 bases and J by 5 bases; unmatched bases: 6. Germline CDR1 is SGHTA and CDR2 is FQGTGA. Here the CDR3 DNA reads TGTGCCAGCAGTCGCCCGGGACAGGGGGATCAGCCCCAGCATTTT. It is translated as CASSRPGQGDQPQHF.

This clone was detected only once. The rearrangement uses TRBV12-5 and TRBJ2-2; 8 bases match TRBD1. The CDR3 length is 16 residues. After removal of 0 bases from V and 4 bases from J, the junction contained 4 bases not matched to a gene. The germline CDR1 and CDR2 sequences are LGHNT and FRNRAP. Here the CDR3 reads CASGLVSGGRTGELFF. CDR3 DNA: TGTGCTAGTGGTTTGGTCTCAGGGGGCCGCACCGGGGAGCTGTTTTTT. Full variable domain (outside the CDR3, taken from reference TRBV12-5 and TRBJ2-2): DARVTQTPRHKVTEMGQEVTMRCQPILGHNTVFWYRQTMMQGLELLAYFRNRAPLDDSGMPKDRFSAEMPDATLATLKIQPSEPRDSAVYFCASGLVSGGRTGELFFGEGSRLTVL.

This clone was observed a few times. The rearrangement uses TRBV5-1 and TRBJ1-2; D gene unclear. The CDR3 runs to 14 residues. The germline CDR1 and CDR2 sequences are SGHRS and YFSETQ. V was cut by 0 bases and J by 6 bases, with 12 bases left in between. This chain's CDR3 is CASSLGAWRDGYTF. CDR3 nucleotide sequence: TGCGCCAGCAGCTTGGGGGCCTGGAGGGATGGCTACACCTTC. The full variable domain, in which reference TRBV5-1 and TRBJ1-2 provide the parts outside the CDR3, is KAGVTQTPRYLIKTRGQQVTLSCSPISGHRSVSWYQQTPGQGLQFLFEYFSETQRNKGNFPGRFSGRQFSNSRSEMNVSTLELGDSALYLCASSLGAWRDGYTFGSGTRLTVV.

This chain uses TRBV11-2 with TRBJ2-5; the match to TRBD2 covers 8 bases. The germline V gene encodes CDR1 SGHAT and CDR2 FQNNGV. The V segment lost 2 bases and the J segment 5 bases; nucleotides outside the gene matches: 7. The CDR3 is 15 amino acids. CDR3 sequence reads: CASSLPPGGLETQYF. The CDR3 DNA reads TGTGCCAGCAGCTTACCGCCGGGAGGGCTGGAGACCCAGTACTTC.

This clone has more than one count but fewer than ten. The chain recombines TRBV23-1 with TRBJ2-7, with TRBD2 matching over 13 bases. TRBV23-1 carries the ORF label, with uncertain function. The CDR3 is 21 residues long. Trimming removed 4 bases from V and 1 base from J; junction bases left unmatched: 19. The chain's CDR3 is CASSPRDSLTSGRAVSYEQYV. The CDR3 DNA sequence: TGCGCCAGCAGTCCCAGGGACAGCCTAACTAGCGGGAGGGCCGTTTCCTACGAGCAGTACGTC.

This chain links TRBV27 with TRBJ2-1; 12 nucleotides match TRBD2. The V gene end was trimmed by 5 bases and the J gene end by 3 bases; junction bases not matched to a gene: 11. The CDR3 covers 18 residues. Germline CDR1 and CDR2: MNHEY and SMNVEV (reference sequence). This CDR3 is CASSAPRLAGVSYNEQFF. The CDR3 region has the DNA TGTGCCAGCAGTGCGCCCCGACTAGCGGGAGTTAGCTACAATGAGCAGTTCTTC.

The chain is built from TRBV18 and TRBJ1-3; no firm D call. The CDR3 contains 15 residues. The V and J ends lost 0 bases and 4 bases respectively, with 10 bases between them. The germline CDR1 and CDR2 sequences are KGHSH and LQKENI. CDR3: CASSPPARPGNTIYF. The CDR3 nucleotides are TGTGCCAGCTCACCACCGGCCCGCCCGGGAAACACCATATATTTT.

This chain uses TRBV29-1 with TRBJ2-5; 11 nucleotides agree with TRBD2. The CDR3 has 13 amino acids. The J segment lost 9 bases and the V segment lost 5 bases, leaving 8 bases of the junction unmatched. Germline assignment: CDR1 SQVTM and CDR2 ANQGSEA. The CDR3 coding sequence is TGCAGCGTTCTAGCGGGAGGATCACCGTCCCAGTACTTC. It codes for CSVLAGGSPSQYF.

The CDR3 is CASNLDRESLSGYTF. CDR3 DNA: TGTGCCAGCAACTTGGACAGGGAAAGTCTATCTGGCTACACCTTC. V usage is TRBV2 and J usage is TRBJ1-2, with 8 bases that match TRBD1. V lost 7 bases, J lost 7 bases, and 14 bases stayed unmatched. The CDR3 has 15 amino acids. The germline CDR1 and CDR2 sequences are SNHLY and FYNNEI.

This clone appeared a single time. The junction departs from the called germline gene at one end, perhaps through a read error. V and J are TRBV30 and TRBJ1-4; D unresolved. CDR3 length equals 13 residues. The germline CDR1 and CDR2 sequences are GTSNPN and SVGIG (reference sequence). For the CDR3, the DNA is TGTGCCTGGGGTGTGGGCCCTAATGAAAAACTGTTTTTT. This codes for CAWGVGPNEKLFF. The complete variable domain, with remaining parts taken from reference TRBV30 and TRBJ1-4, reads SQTIHQWPATLVQPVGSPLSLECTVEGTSNPNLYWYRQAAGRGLQLLFYSVGIGQISSEVPQNLSASRPQDRQFILSSKKLLLSDSGFYLCAWGVGPNEKLFFGSGTQLSVL.

The chain links TRBV7-6 to TRBJ2-7; a possible D gene is TRBD2 (5 bases). Trimming took 0 bases from V and 0 from J, leaving 12 bases between them. The CDR3 sequence is 16 residues long. Germline V gives CDR1 SGHVS, CDR2 FNYEAQ. For the CDR3, the DNA is TGTGCCAGCAGCTTAGCGAATCAGCGGAGCTCCTACGAGCAGTACGTC. It is translated as CASSLANQRSSYEQYV.

The chain uses TRBV6-5 and TRBJ1-2; D is unclear. The CDR3 consists of 11 residues. V shed 9 bases and J shed 10 bases, with 15 bases lying between them. The germline V gene has CDR1 MNHEY and CDR2 SVGAGI. CDR3 amino acids: CASARVESYTF. The CDR3 coding sequence is TGTGCCAGTGCTCGGGTGGAGTCCTACACCTTC.